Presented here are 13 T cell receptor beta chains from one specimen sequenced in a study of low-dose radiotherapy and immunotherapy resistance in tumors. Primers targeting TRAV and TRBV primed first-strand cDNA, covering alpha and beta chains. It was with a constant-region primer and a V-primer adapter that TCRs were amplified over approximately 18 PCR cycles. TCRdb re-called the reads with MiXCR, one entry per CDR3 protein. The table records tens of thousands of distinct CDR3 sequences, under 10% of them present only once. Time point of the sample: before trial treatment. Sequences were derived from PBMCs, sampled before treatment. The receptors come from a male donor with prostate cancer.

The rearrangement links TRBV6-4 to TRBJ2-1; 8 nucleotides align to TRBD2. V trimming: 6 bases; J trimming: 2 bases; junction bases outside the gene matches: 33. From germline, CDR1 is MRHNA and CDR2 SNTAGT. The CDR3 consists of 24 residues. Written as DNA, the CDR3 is TGTGCCAGCAGGACGAGGATCAGAACCCTCCAGCGGGAGATAGGGATAGGCCCCTACAATGAGCAGTTCTTC. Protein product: CASRTRIRTLQREIGIGPYNEQFF.

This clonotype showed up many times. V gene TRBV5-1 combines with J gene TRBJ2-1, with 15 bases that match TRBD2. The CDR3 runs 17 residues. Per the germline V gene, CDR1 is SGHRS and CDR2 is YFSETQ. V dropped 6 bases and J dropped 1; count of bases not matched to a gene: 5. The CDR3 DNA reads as TGCGCCAGCACCGGGACTAGCGGGGGGTCTTCCTACAATGAGCAGTTCTTC. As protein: CASTGTSGGSSYNEQFF. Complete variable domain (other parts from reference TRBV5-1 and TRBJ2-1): KAGVTQTPRYLIKTRGQQVTLSCSPISGHRSVSWYQQTPGQGLQFLFEYFSETQRNKGNFPGRFSGRQFSNSRSEMNVSTLELGDSALYLCASTGTSGGSSYNEQFFGPGTRLTVL.

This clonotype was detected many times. The CDR3: CASSQAGTNTGELFF. The CDR3 DNA is TGTGCCAGCAGCCAAGCGGGAACGAACACCGGGGAGCTGTTTTTT. The chain has TRBV14 and TRBJ2-2, with TRBD2 as a possible D gene (5 bases). The V end was cut by 1 base, the J end by 0 bases, with 6 bases between. CDR1 and CDR2 (germline): SGHDN, FVKESK. The CDR3 loop spans 15 amino acids.

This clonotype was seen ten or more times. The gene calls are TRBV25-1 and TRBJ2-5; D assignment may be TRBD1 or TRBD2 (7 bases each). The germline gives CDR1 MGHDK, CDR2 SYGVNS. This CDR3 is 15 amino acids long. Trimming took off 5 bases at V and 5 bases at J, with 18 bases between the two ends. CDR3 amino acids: CASSPWAGGVETQYF. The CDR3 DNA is TGTGCCAGCAGTCCCTGGGCAGGGGGGGTTGAGACCCAGTACTTC.

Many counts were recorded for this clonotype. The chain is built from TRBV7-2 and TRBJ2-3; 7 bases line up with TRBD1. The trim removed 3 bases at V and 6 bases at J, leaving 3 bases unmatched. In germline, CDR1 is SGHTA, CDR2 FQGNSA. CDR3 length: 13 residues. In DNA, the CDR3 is TGTGCCAGCAGCTTCGGGACAGTCGATACGCAGTATTTT. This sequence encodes CASSFGTVDTQYF.

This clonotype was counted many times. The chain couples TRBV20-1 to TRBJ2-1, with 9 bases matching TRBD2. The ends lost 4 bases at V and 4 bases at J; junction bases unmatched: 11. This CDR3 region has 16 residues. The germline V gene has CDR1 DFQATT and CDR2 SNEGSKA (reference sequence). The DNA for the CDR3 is TGCAGTGCTACTCCTCTTAGCGGGAGAAGGTACAATGAGCAGTTCTTC. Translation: CSATPLSGRRYNEQFF.

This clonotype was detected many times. CDR3 region: CASSFPPARGTEAFF. The CDR3 DNA reads as TGTGCCAGCAGTTTTCCCCCGGCGCGCGGCACTGAAGCTTTCTTT. The chain carries TRBV28 and TRBJ1-1, with D unclear. Germline loops: CDR1 MDHEN, CDR2 SYDVKM. The CDR3 is 15 amino acids. V was cut by 3 bases and J by 4 bases, with 15 bases left in between.

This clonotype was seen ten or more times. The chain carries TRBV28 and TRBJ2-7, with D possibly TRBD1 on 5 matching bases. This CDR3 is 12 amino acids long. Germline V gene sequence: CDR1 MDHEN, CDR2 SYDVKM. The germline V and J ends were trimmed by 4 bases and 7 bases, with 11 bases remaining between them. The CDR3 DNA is TGTGCCAGCAGTTGGGGCACTTCGGAGCAGTACTTC. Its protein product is CASSWGTSEQYF.

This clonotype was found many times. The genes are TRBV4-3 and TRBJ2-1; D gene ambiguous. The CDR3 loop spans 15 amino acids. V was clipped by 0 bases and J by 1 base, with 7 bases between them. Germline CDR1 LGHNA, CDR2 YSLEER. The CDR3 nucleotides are TGCGCCAGCAGCCAAGACGGGTATTCCTACAATGAGCAGTTCTTC. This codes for CASSQDGYSYNEQFF.

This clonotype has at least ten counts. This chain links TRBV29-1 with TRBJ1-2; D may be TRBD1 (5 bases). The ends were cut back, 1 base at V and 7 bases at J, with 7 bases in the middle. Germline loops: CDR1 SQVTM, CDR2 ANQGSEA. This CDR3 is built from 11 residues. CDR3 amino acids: CSVEARGGYTF. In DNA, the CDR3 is TGCAGCGTTGAAGCAAGGGGTGGCTACACCTTC.

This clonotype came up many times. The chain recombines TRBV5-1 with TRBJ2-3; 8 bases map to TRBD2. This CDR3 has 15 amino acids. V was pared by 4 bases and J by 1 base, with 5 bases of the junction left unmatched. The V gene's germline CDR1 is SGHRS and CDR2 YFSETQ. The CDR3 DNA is TGCGCCAGCAGCCCCTCGACTAGCGGCACAGATACGCAGTATTTT. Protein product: CASSPSTSGTDTQYF.

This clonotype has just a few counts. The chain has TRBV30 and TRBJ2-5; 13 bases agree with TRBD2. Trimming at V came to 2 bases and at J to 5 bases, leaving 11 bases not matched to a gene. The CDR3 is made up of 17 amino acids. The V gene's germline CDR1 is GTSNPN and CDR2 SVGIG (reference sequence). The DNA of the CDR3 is TGTGCCTGGAGTCCCAGGAAACTAGCGGGAGGGCCGGAGACCCAGTACTTC. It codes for CAWSPRKLAGGPETQYF.

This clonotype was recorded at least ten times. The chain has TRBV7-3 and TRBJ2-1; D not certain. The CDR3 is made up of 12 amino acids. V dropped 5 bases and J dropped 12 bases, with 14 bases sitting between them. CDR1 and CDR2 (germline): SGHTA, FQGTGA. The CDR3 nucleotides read TGTGCCAGCAGCGTAAGCAAGGGCGTGCAGTTCTTC. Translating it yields CASSVSKGVQFF.